Shown below are 18 T cell receptor beta chains from a single sample sequenced in a study of blood T cells in healthy people across ages. Primers used in a second PCR of about 7 to 12 cycles were a sample-barcoded 5' primer and a J-beta primer mix. In TCRdb, the 5' RACE reads were re-called with MiXCR into one record per CDR3 protein. The sample has about 640,000 distinct CDR3 sequences, 58% seen once; the top ten hold 30% to 45%. Sequencing was carried out using blood. These receptor sequences come from a man aged 55 to 70 in good health.

The rearrangement uses TRBV6-1 and TRBJ2-4; 10 bases fit TRBD2. The J segment lost 8 bases and the V segment lost 7 bases, leaving 8 bases of the junction unmatched. Germline CDR1 is MNHNS and CDR2 is SASEGT. CDR3 length equals 14 residues. The CDR3 DNA is TGTGCCAGCACCGGGACTAGCGAAACGGACATTCAGTACTTC. This translates into CASTGTSETDIQYF.

CDR3 protein: CATSRKTGGWGNEQFF. In DNA, the CDR3 is TGTGCCACCAGCAGGAAGACAGGGGGCTGGGGCAATGAGCAGTTCTTC. The chain combines TRBV15 with TRBJ2-1; 10 nucleotides match TRBD1. The CDR3 length is 16 residues. V shed 3 bases, J shed 6 bases, and the junction held 8 bases outside the gene matches. Germline V gives CDR1 LNHNV, CDR2 YYDKDF (reference sequence).

The chain joins TRBV20-1 to TRBJ1-2; D unclear. Germline assignment: CDR1 DFQATT and CDR2 SNEGSKA (reference sequence). The CDR3 sequence is 16 residues long. The V and J ends lost 2 bases and 3 bases respectively, with 19 bases between them. The CDR3 DNA follows: TGCAGTGCTAGACCCCCTGGCGGAAGGGAACACTATGGCTACACCTTC. Translated: CSARPPGGREHYGYTF.

This clonotype has a handful of counts. The chain uses TRBV20-1 and TRBJ2-3, with unresolved D. The CDR3 extends over 14 amino acids. Germline CDR1 and CDR2: DFQATT and SNEGSKA (reference sequence). Between the trimmed V and J ends, which lost 2 bases and 2 bases, there was a span of 11 bases. The CDR3 DNA sequence: TGCAGTGCTAGACGTCCGGCCAACACAGATACGCAGTATTTT. As protein: CSARRPANTDTQYF.

The rearrangement uses TRBV18 and TRBJ2-3, with TRBD2 as a possible D gene (6 bases). V lost 5 bases and J 1 base, leaving 10 bases between the germline ends. CDR1 and CDR2 from the germline V gene are KGHSH and LQKENI. The CDR3 has 14 residues. The CDR3 bases are TGTGCCAGCTCAGGCGGGACCCGCACAGATACGCAGTATTTT. Amino acid sequence: CASSGGTRTDTQYF.

V and J are TRBV2 and TRBJ2-7, with D unresolved. This CDR3 comprises 15 residues. V was pared by 6 bases and J by 2 bases, with 17 bases between. From germline, CDR1 is SNHLY and CDR2 FYNNEI. As DNA, the CDR3 is TGTGCCAGCAGCTGGGCGCCCAAAACGACCTACGAGCAGTACTTC. It is translated as CASSWAPKTTYEQYF.

This sequence joins TRBV5-4 and TRBJ2-1, with 9 positions matching TRBD2. V lost 4 bases to trimming and J lost 7 bases; unmatched junction nucleotides: 12. In germline, CDR1 is SGHNT, CDR2 YYREEE (reference sequence). This CDR3 spans 16 amino acids. The CDR3, as DNA: TGTGCCAGCAGCCCCGGGGGGACTAGCCCCTTAAATGAGCAGTTCTTC. As protein: CASSPGGTSPLNEQFF.

As for this clonotype: It may be a read error: a sequence one base away is much more abundant. This rearrangement joins TRBV10-3 to TRBJ2-4, with 7 nucleotides matching TRBD2. The tail of the sequence fits TRBJ2-7 better, so the J call may be wrong. CDR1 and CDR2 from the germline V gene are ENHRY and SYGVKD. This CDR3 has 13 amino acids. CDR3: CAIMQWGGNEQYF. The CDR3 DNA sequence: TGTGCCATCATGCAGTGGGGGGGTAACGAGCAGTACTTC.

The genes are TRBV29-1 and TRBJ2-3, with D possibly being TRBD1 (7 bases). The CDR3 has 13 amino acids. The V end was cut by 6 bases, the J end by 0 bases, with 10 bases between. The germline gives CDR1 SQVTM, CDR2 ANQGSEA. The CDR3 here is CSVSGGSTDTQYF. CDR3 DNA sequence: TGCAGCGTCTCAGGGGGGAGCACAGATACGCAGTATTTT.

The chain recombines TRBV10-3 with TRBJ2-5, with TRBD1 as a possible D gene (5 bases). The CDR3 spans 14 residues. Germline lookup yields CDR1 ENHRY and CDR2 SYGVKD. The germline V and J ends were trimmed by 6 bases and 3 bases, with 14 bases remaining between them. The CDR3 spells CAIRVGAAEETQYF. CDR3 DNA sequence: TGTGCCATCAGGGTAGGGGCCGCTGAAGAGACCCAGTACTTC.

This rearrangement joins TRBV6-2 or TRBV6-3 to TRBJ1-2, with D uncertain. The CDR3 length is 13 residues. Germline CDR1 and CDR2: MNHEY and SVGEGT. Between the trimmed V and J ends, which lost 5 bases and 4 bases, there was a span of 11 bases. The CDR3 region has the DNA TGTGCCAGCAGTACCGTACCGGTCTATGGCTACACCTTC. Protein sequence: CASSTVPVYGYTF.

This chain joins TRBV11-1 and TRBJ2-5, with 8 bases aligning to TRBD1. CDR1 and CDR2 (germline): SGHAT, FQDESV (reference sequence). V lost 5 bases, J lost 3 bases, and 11 bases stayed unmatched. This CDR3 has 16 residues. The CDR3: CASSRSGGRGEETQYF. The CDR3 coding sequence is TGTGCCAGCAGCCGTTCAGGGGGCCGAGGGGAAGAGACCCAGTACTTC.

The chain recombines TRBV15 with TRBJ2-1; TRBD2 agrees at 11 bases. V lost 0 bases to trimming and J lost 8 bases; unmatched junction nucleotides: 6. The germline V gene has CDR1 LNHNV and CDR2 YYDKDF (reference sequence). This CDR3 comprises 16 residues. CDR3 amino acids: CATSRDLAGGIDEQFF. CDR3 bases: TGTGCCACCAGCAGAGATCTAGCGGGGGGTATCGATGAGCAGTTCTTC. Filled out from reference TRBV15 and TRBJ2-1, the complete variable domain reads DAMVIQNPRYQVTQFGKPVTLSCSQTLNHNVMYWYQQKSSQAPKLLFHYYDKDFNNEADTPDNFQSRRPNTSFCFLDIRSPGLGDTAMYLCATSRDLAGGIDEQFFGPGTRLTVL.

This chain uses TRBV20-1 with TRBJ2-5; a weak D match, TRBD2 (5 bases). This CDR3 is built from 13 residues. The V gene's germline CDR1 is DFQATT and CDR2 SNEGSKA (reference sequence). The V end lost 3 bases, the J end lost 4 bases, and 12 bases lay between the germline ends. CDR3 DNA: TGCAGTGCTAGCGTAGCGTCGGGAGAGACCCAGTACTTC. It codes for CSASVASGETQYF.

The chain combines TRBV18 with TRBJ2-1; D is perhaps TRBD1 (6 bases). The CDR3 covers 14 residues. CDR1 KGHSH and CDR2 LQKENI come from the germline V gene. The V end lost 2 bases, the J end lost 4 bases, and 9 bases lay between the germline ends. In nucleotides, the CDR3 is TGTGCCAGCTCACCATCGAGGGGGTACAATGAGCAGTTCTTC. Translating it yields CASSPSRGYNEQFF.

This clonotype was seen only a few times. The chain joins TRBV3-1 to TRBJ2-5; a possible D gene is TRBD2 (6 bases). The ends were cut back, 0 bases at V and 5 bases at J, with 16 bases in the middle. Germline V gives CDR1 LGHDT, CDR2 YNNKEL (reference sequence). The length of the CDR3 is 16 residues. CDR3 coding DNA: TGTGCCAGCAGCCAAGATATAAGTAGCGGTAGGGAGACCCAGTACTTC. It specifies CASSQDISSGRETQYF.

This clonotype turned up a few times. The rearrangement joins TRBV10-3 to TRBJ2-5; TRBD1 might be the D (6 bases). The germline V and J ends were trimmed by 3 bases and 4 bases, with 6 bases remaining between them. The CDR3 consists of 12 residues. Per the germline V gene, CDR1 is ENHRY and CDR2 is SYGVKD. In nucleotides, the CDR3 is TGTGCCATCAGTGAACAGGGAGAGACCCAGTACTTC. Protein: CAISEQGETQYF.

V and J are TRBV7-2 and TRBJ2-3; D remains ambiguous. The CDR3 loop spans 13 amino acids. Germline V lookup: CDR1 SGHTA, CDR2 FQGNSA. V was trimmed by 1 base and J by 5 bases, leaving 7 bases between them. The CDR3 reads CASSLGPGDTQYF. CDR3 DNA: TGTGCCAGCAGCTTAGGTCCCGGAGATACGCAGTATTTT.